This TCR beta chain comes out of a study of T cell responses to AZD1222 COVID-19 vaccine. TCRdb's copy holds only in-frame clones and misses some; the assay was immunoSEQ multiplex PCR. The table shows about 130,000 clones, with approximately 93% occurring only once. The sequencing used peripheral blood, collected on day 0 of AZD1222 vaccination. This sequence originates from an adult in good health.

This CDR3 reads CASSQDTSGAYTQYF. CDR3 sequence (DNA): TGCGCCAGCAGCCAAGATACTAGCGGGGCTTATACGCAGTATTTT. The V and J genes are TRBV4-1 and TRBJ2-3, with 10 bases identical to TRBD2. After removal of 0 bases from V and 7 bases from J, the junction contained 4 bases not matched to a gene. The CDR3 sequence is 15 residues long. Germline lookup yields CDR1 MGHRA and CDR2 YSYEKL.